The T cell receptor (beta chain) described here comes from a study of tumor and adjacent non-tumor tissue in lung cancer. The template was RNA from unsorted bulk tissue. Chemotherapy-naive patients with new lung cancer underwent thoracic surgery in China, August–November 2014. The CDR3 is 15 residues long. Per germline, CDR1 SGHNT and CDR2 YENEEA. As concerns this clonotype: Germline is not matched at one junction end, which may reflect a read error.

The library came from three nested PCR rounds adapted from ARM-PCR protocols. MiXCR, applied by TCRdb to the multiplex PCR reads, yields one record per CDR3 protein. The table records about 140,000 distinct CDR3 sequences, 66% of them present only once. The TCR was taken from a man between 60 and 75 years old with small cell lung cancer. This chain joins TRBV11-3 and TRBJ2-5; TRBD1 agrees at 9 bases. The sequenced sample consisted of lung tumor tissue. CDR3 region: CANSADRGSQETQYF. The CDR3 coding sequence is TGTGCCAACAGCGCTGACAGGGGGTCACAAGAGACTCAGTACTTC.